The rows below give T cell receptor beta chains drawn from one sample of a study of blood T cell repertoires in COVID-19. Data came from immunoSEQ multiplex PCR; TCRdb stores just in-frame clones and leaves some out. The table includes some 220,000 clones, 82% detected once. Source material: peripheral blood. The source of these receptors is a woman in her 70s with COVID-19, enrolled during active disease. Both conserved end residues are part of each CDR3. D genes are given only for firm matches. Only some rows state a clone size, as once, few, many or a class for expanded clones.

j_gene	abundance	v_gene	d_gene	CDR3nt	CDR3aa
TRBJ2-2	NA	TRBV5-1	TRBD1	TGCGCCAGCAGCCAAAAGACAGGGACCGGGGAGCTGTTTTTT	CASSQKTGTGELFF
TRBJ1-1	NA	TRBV3-1/TRBV3-2	NA	TGTGCCAGCGAGCCCCCGACAGGTCCAATAGGGGCTTTCTTT	CASEPPTGPIGAFF
TRBJ2-7	NA	TRBV6-2/TRBV6-3	TRBD2	TGTGCCAGCAGTGGGACTAGCGGGAGTTTACACGAGCAGTACTTC	CASSGTSGSLHEQYF
TRBJ1-5	few	TRBV7-8	TRBD1	TGTGCCAGCAGCTTAGCAGGACAGGGGAATCAGCCCCAGCATTTT	CASSLAGQGNQPQHF
TRBJ2-2	NA	TRBV2	NA	TGTGCCAGCAGCGGGTACCGTAACACCGGGGAGCTGTTTTTT	CASSGYRNTGELFF
TRBJ1-5	NA	TRBV7-6	NA	TGTGCCAGCAGCTTAGATGGCAGAAGCAATCAGCCCCAGCATTTT	CASSLDGRSNQPQHF
TRBJ2-1	NA	TRBV11-2	TRBD2	TGTGCCAGCAGCTTAGCCCGACTAGCGGGAAGGGATGAGCAGTTCTTC	CASSLARLAGRDEQFF
TRBJ2-7	NA	TRBV18	NA	TGTGCCAGCTCACCACCGGGGACTTACGAGCAGTACTTC	CASSPPGTYEQYF
TRBJ1-2	NA	TRBV6-5	NA	TGTGCCAGCAGTTACTCGCAGGGGCTGGACTATGGCTACACCTTC	CASSYSQGLDYGYTF
TRBJ2-2	NA	TRBV4-2	NA	TGTGCCAGCAGCCAAGGACGCGGAGTGAACACCGGGGAGCTGTTTTTT	CASSQGRGVNTGELFF
TRBJ2-7	NA	TRBV6-6	NA	TGTGCCAGCAGTCTCCCCGCACAGCTCTACGAGCAGTACTTC	CASSLPAQLYEQYF
TRBJ1-3	NA	TRBV6-2/TRBV6-3	NA	TGTGCCAGCAGCGTTGACAGGCCGTCCTCTGGAAACACCATATATTTT	CASSVDRPSSGNTIYF
TRBJ1-5	NA	TRBV6-5	TRBD1	TGTGCCAGCAGTACAAACAGGGGGATAGGTCAGCCCCAGCATTTT	CASSTNRGIGQPQHF
TRBJ1-5	NA	TRBV27	TRBD1	TGTGCCAGCAGTCCTCAGGGGGTTCTCCTGGTAAGCAATCAGCCCCAGCATTTT	CASSPQGVLLVSNQPQHF
TRBJ1-4	NA	TRBV5-4	TRBD1	TGTGCCAGCAGCTTGGGGGGACAGTCGAATGAAAAACTGTTTTTT	CASSLGGQSNEKLFF
TRBJ2-1	NA	TRBV28	TRBD1	TGTGCCAGCAGTTACAGGGGGGCGGCAATTTTTGAGCAGTTCTTC	CASSYRGAAIFEQFF
TRBJ1-5	NA	TRBV6-2/TRBV6-3	TRBD1	TGTGCCAGCAGTTACACGGGACAGTATAGCAATCAGCCCCAGCATTTT	CASSYTGQYSNQPQHF
TRBJ2-2	NA	TRBV7-3	NA	TGTGCCAGCAGCTTGGAGAGTACCGGGGAGCTGTTTTTT	CASSLESTGELFF
TRBJ2-1	NA	TRBV6-5	TRBD1	TGTGCCAGCGGGACAGGGACCTACAATGAGCAGTTCTTC	CASGTGTYNEQFF
TRBJ1-6	NA	TRBV6-6	TRBD1	TGTGCCAGCAGAGGGGGGCGTGGGACAGGGAGTTCACCCCTCCACTTT	CASRGGRGTGSSPLHF
TRBJ2-1	NA	TRBV3-1/TRBV3-2	TRBD2	TGTGCCAGCAGCCAAGTGGATTTAGGGCTAGCGGGGGACAATGAGCAGTTCTTC	CASSQVDLGLAGDNEQFF
TRBJ2-2	NA	TRBV10-1	TRBD1	TGCGCCAGCAGCGCGGGACAGGGGAACACCGGGGAGCTGTTTTTT	CASSAGQGNTGELFF